This T cell receptor beta chain emerged from a study of cytomegalovirus exposure and HLA in healthy donors. General study findings and limits: Analyses of presence and absence presupposed an approximately uniform sequencing depth across donors. The records held CMV serostatus as the only immune exposure information.

Concerning this clone itself: The target antigen is unknown.

V lost 3 bases, J lost 6 bases, and 8 bases stayed unmatched. Germline values: CDR1 LNHDA, CDR2 SQIVND (reference sequence). The CDR3 is made up of 15 amino acids. The primer mix had 60 Vbeta and 13 Jbeta primers. This table comes from immunoSEQ multiplex PCR, and its TCRdb copy is limited to in-frame clones, with some not included. The table lists about 43,000 clones. Donors consisted of healthy bone marrow donors. The specimen was PBMCs. The chain joins TRBV19 to TRBJ2-1; 7 nucleotides match TRBD2. The clonotype was recovered from a woman in her twenties or thirties in good health and CMV-seronegative. CDR3 amino acids: CASSIMAGEFNEQFF. As DNA, the CDR3 is TGTGCCAGTAGTATTATGGCGGGAGAGTTCAATGAGCAGTTCTTC.